The entry below describes one T cell receptor beta chain. The target antigen is unknown. These data belong to a study of PD-1 blockade in classical Hodgkin lymphoma. General study results and limits: Exclusion applied to patients who initiated nivolumab less than 1 year following ASCT. Before treatment, TCR diversity in newly diagnosed patients was reportedly lower than in healthy donors. There remain no defined causes for the repertoire differences, which possibly reflect disease activity or prior therapy.

Germline-derived CDR1 and CDR2 are SGHAT and FQNNGV. Trimming shortened V by 9 bases and J by 7 bases, and 6 bases separated the two germline ends. The CDR3 consists of 10 residues. The time point is: cycle 4 day 1 (C4D1), after about 6 weeks of nivolumab. Exposure to brentuximab vedotin varied, and each patient had relapsed following autologous stem cell transplantation. TCRdb keeps only in-frame clones here, not all; method: immunoSEQ multiplex PCR. The sample has about 17,000 clones, approximately 62% seen once; the top ten hold 6.5% to 9%. This chain joins TRBV11-2 and TRBJ2-2; the D is unclear. The sample was peripheral blood mononuclear cells (PBMCs), taken before the fourth cycle of nivolumab. This clonotype was obtained from a human donor with classical Hodgkin lymphoma. CDR3 DNA: TGTGCCAGTTATTTCGGGGAGCTGTTTTTT. It codes for CASYFGELFF.